The count of the clone carrying this T cell receptor beta chain is one. Advanced solid tumors without tumor-infiltrating lymphocytes were required for inclusion. This entry is derived from a study of low-dose radiotherapy and immunotherapy resistance in tumors. Study-level information: Daily oral aspirin at 300 mg began on cycle 1 day 1 and lasted four cycles.

CDR1 and CDR2 (germline): KGHSH, LQKENI. Trimming stripped 3 bases from V and 3 bases from J, with 12 bases between. This CDR3 has 15 amino acids. TRAV- and TRBV-specific primers primed first-strand cDNA, covering alpha and beta chains. The authors ran around 19 PCR cycles to amplify TCRs with a constant-region primer and V-primer adapter. Amplifying the isolated mRNA was done by in vitro transcription. MiXCR, applied by TCRdb to the reads, yields one record per CDR3 protein. The sample records more than 9,000 distinct CDR3 sequences, around 75% being singletons. The V call is TRBV18, the J call TRBJ1-5; D gene unclear. The clonotype comes from a human donor with advanced metastatic prostate, ovarian, gallbladder or colorectal cancer (not recorded which). This table probably holds off-target reads from a library built for another chain. CDR3 sequence reads: CASSPSTVNNQPQHF. DNA of the CDR3: TGTGCCAGCTCACCTTCTACGGTTAACAATCAGCCCCAGCATTTT.